This T cell receptor beta chain was observed in a study of siplizumab effects on memory and regulatory T cells. Study-wide results and caveats: Proliferating Tregs' suppressive function in siplizumab cultures went unconfirmed.

The sample holds a few counts of this clone. Its specificity is unknown. Generated by immunoSEQ multiplex PCR, the TCRdb table keeps only in-frame clones and is missing some. The sample contains around 58,000 clones, less than 85% of which appear only once. Trimming removed 5 bases from V and 5 bases from J; junction bases left unmatched: 14. Germline loops: CDR1 MNHEY, CDR2 SMNVEV (reference sequence). The length of the CDR3 is 16 residues. The TCR was taken from a human donor in good health. What was sequenced was memory CD4+ T cells sorted from blood. This chain links TRBV27 with TRBJ1-2; 7 positions agree with TRBD1. CDR3: CASSVGGGGALYGYTF. The CDR3 nucleotides read TGTGCCAGCAGTGTGGGGGGAGGGGGCGCATTATATGGCTACACCTTC.